This passage covers 16 T cell receptor beta chains from one sample sequenced in a study of identical twins. TCRdb reprocessed the 5' RACE reads via MiXCR and lists one record per CDR3 protein. The repertoire holds about 790,000 distinct CDR3 sequences, with roughly 18% as singletons. The sample also formed part of further work on T cells expressing NK-cell markers.

Sequencing used PBMCs. The receptors here all came from a woman aged 18-30 years in good health.

The chain joins TRBV29-1 to TRBJ2-3; D gene unclear. CDR1 SQVTM and CDR2 ANQGSEA come from the germline V gene. The CDR3 runs 13 residues. V gave up 4 bases and J gave up 1 base, with 9 bases separating them. The CDR3 DNA sequence: TGCAGCGTTGTACACTGGGGCACAGATACGCAGTATTTT. Protein product: CSVVHWGTDTQYF.

The chain uses TRBV6-1 and TRBJ2-6, with D unresolved. This CDR3 spans 15 amino acids. Per germline, CDR1 MNHNS and CDR2 SASEGT. Deletions cut 6 bases from V and 0 bases from J, with 9 bases between. CDR3 in DNA: TGTGCCAGCAGACCAGTATTCTCTGGGGCCAACGTCCTGACTTTC. Translation gives CASRPVFSGANVLTF.

The chain employs TRBV7-8 and TRBJ1-3; D call uncertain. Germline CDR1 reads SGHVS; CDR2 reads FQNEAQ. The CDR3 totals 13 residues. Trimming left V 5 bases short and J 4 bases short, with 9 bases between. The chain's CDR3 is CASSPSGGNTIYF. CDR3 coding DNA: TGTGCCAGCAGCCCCTCTGGGGGAAACACCATATATTTT.

The rearrangement uses TRBV7-2 and TRBJ2-1, with D possibly being TRBD2 (6 bases). Germline CDR1 SGHTA, CDR2 FQGNSA. V gave up 4 bases and J gave up 10 bases, with 20 bases separating them. The CDR3 is made up of 15 amino acids. The CDR3: CASSSPGTGGVEQFF. In DNA, the CDR3 is TGTGCCAGCAGCTCACCCGGGACTGGAGGCGTCGAGCAGTTCTTC.

This clonotype came up a few times. J is TRBJ2-3 and V is TRBV20-1; D could derive from TRBD1 or TRBD2 (6 bases each). The germline V gene encodes CDR1 DFQATT and CDR2 SNEGSKA (reference sequence). CDR3 size: 16 residues. Trimming cost V 0 bases and J 1 base, with 14 bases left between them. This CDR3 reads CSARDMGGPGTDTQYF. CDR3 bases: TGCAGTGCTAGAGATATGGGGGGCCCAGGCACAGATACGCAGTATTTT.

This clonotype has only a few counts. V gene TRBV29-1 combines with J gene TRBJ2-7; D is perhaps TRBD1 (5 bases). V shed 7 bases and J shed 5 bases, with 12 bases lying between them. Germline V gene lookup returns CDR1 SQVTM and CDR2 ANQGSEA. The CDR3 totals 11 residues. The CDR3 DNA reads TGCAGCGCTGACAGTGACAACGAGCAGTACTTC. Its translation is CSADSDNEQYF.

This clonotype has a single count. The rearrangement uses TRBV9 and TRBJ2-1, with a possible D match to TRBD2 (5 bases). Germline assignment: CDR1 SGDLS and CDR2 YYNGEE. Trimming took 3 bases from V and 0 from J, leaving 10 bases between them. CDR3 length: 15 residues. CDR3 DNA sequence: TGTGCCAGCAGCGCCAACGGGGACTCCTACAATGAGCAGTTCTTC. Amino acids: CASSANGDSYNEQFF.

The V gene is TRBV6-1, the J gene TRBJ1-1; 7 bases map to TRBD1. The CDR3 has 13 residues. With 8 bases clipped from V and 5 bases from J, the junction kept 8 bases outside the gene matches. Germline loops: CDR1 MNHNS, CDR2 SASEGT. CDR3: CASGPGGMTEAFF. CDR3 sequence (DNA): TGTGCCAGCGGTCCAGGGGGGATGACTGAAGCTTTCTTT.

The V and J genes are TRBV7-9 and TRBJ1-4, with D possibly TRBD1 on 6 matching bases. Trimming removed 4 bases from V and 3 bases from J, with 12 bases in between. Looked up from germline, CDR1 is SEHNR and CDR2 is FQNEAQ (reference sequence). CDR3 size: 15 residues. CDR3 amino acids: CASSSKGGANEKLFF. CDR3 coding DNA: TGTGCCAGCAGCTCCAAGGGGGGGGCTAATGAAAAACTGTTTTTT.

This clonotype was detected ten times or more. V and J are TRBV7-9 and TRBJ2-1; 10 nucleotides align to TRBD1. The CDR3 has 16 residues. V lost 0 bases and J lost 4; bases outside the gene matches: 3. Germline-derived CDR1 and CDR2 are SEHNR and FQNEAQ (reference sequence). The CDR3 loop reads CASSLAGTGAYNEQFF. In DNA, the CDR3 is TGTGCCAGCAGCTTAGCCGGGACAGGGGCGTACAATGAGCAGTTCTTC.

The chain couples TRBV4-1 to TRBJ2-7; D gene uncertain. V gave up 0 bases and J gave up 6 bases, with 18 bases separating them. The germline CDR1 and CDR2 sequences are MGHRA and YSYEKL. The CDR3 is made up of 16 amino acids. The CDR3 nucleotides read TGCGCCAGCAGCCAAGACCCCGGTAGGGCCTGGGGCGAGCAGTACTTC. It specifies CASSQDPGRAWGEQYF.

This clonotype was recorded a few times. The chain uses TRBV7-9 and TRBJ2-7; a possible D gene is TRBD2 (5 bases). V shed 5 bases and J shed 2 bases, with 13 bases lying between them. There are 14 residues in the CDR3. Germline-derived CDR1 and CDR2 are SEHNR and FQNEAQ (reference sequence). The CDR3: CASSKTRDPYEQYF. DNA of the CDR3: TGTGCCAGCAGCAAAACCCGGGATCCCTACGAGCAGTACTTC.

In this sample, this clonotype turned up a few times. V gene TRBV7-9 combines with J gene TRBJ2-7; D gene unclear. CDR3 length: 15 residues. With 4 bases removed from V and 2 bases from J, the gap between germline ends came to 15 bases. The germline V gene encodes CDR1 SEHNR and CDR2 FQNEAQ (reference sequence). CDR3 DNA: TGTGCCAGCAGCTGGTCTTTGGACGGAACCTACGAGCAGTACTTC. Residues: CASSWSLDGTYEQYF.

This chain links TRBV5-1 with TRBJ2-5, with D maybe TRBD1 (6 bases). Looked up from germline, CDR1 is SGHRS and CDR2 is YFSETQ. This CDR3 contains 17 residues. Trimming removed 4 bases from V and 2 bases from J, with 21 bases in between. CDR3 coding DNA: TGCGCCAGCAGCCCCCCCGGGACATCTGGCTGGCAAGAGACCCAGTACTTC. Translating it yields CASSPPGTSGWQETQYF.

The chain joins TRBV12-3 or TRBV12-4 to TRBJ2-3, with unresolved D. The CDR3 consists of 11 residues. The germline V and J ends were trimmed by 7 bases and 6 bases, with 8 bases remaining between them. In nucleotides, the CDR3 is TGTGCCAGCACCCTTATGGATACGCAGTATTTT. Its translation is CASTLMDTQYF.

This clonotype was detected only a few times. The V call is TRBV6-5, the J call TRBJ1-2; D uncertain. V was clipped by 1 base and J by 1 base, with 13 bases between them. The CDR3 runs 16 residues. Germline V gene sequence: CDR1 MNHEY, CDR2 SVGAGI. CDR3 coding DNA: TGTGCCAGCAGTTACTTAGTATACTCCGTTAACTATGGCTACACCTTC. Translated, it gives CASSYLVYSVNYGYTF.